Reported below is one T cell receptor (beta chain). Its antigen is unknown. Germline V CDR1 and CDR2: LNHDA, SQIVND (reference sequence). This CDR3 has 15 residues. J lost 6 bases, V lost 2 bases, and 3 bases had no gene match. The entry originates in a study of molecular identifiers for immune sequencing clone quantification. Findings and limits, study-wide: Under 1% of molecules in naive cells, but over 98% of effector molecules, belonged to clones above 20 RNA copies. Among approximately 1 million naive cells, as was reported, spiked Jurkat TCR RNA from one cell was detectable.

TCRdb re-called the PCR reads through MiXCR, storing one row per CDR3 protein. The sample gives roughly 630,000 distinct CDR3 sequences, about 25% of which show up once; roughly 0.83% is in the top ten. It was from around 18,000 to 910,000 sorted cells, with 10%, 30% or 50% RNA, that naive CD8 libraries came. The sequence was collected from a human donor in good health. Some libraries in this study had Jurkat cell RNA spiked in. The specimen was naive CD8+ T cells from blood, with Jurkat cell RNA spiked in. Subset denoted: FACS-sorted CD8+CD4-CCR7+CD45RA+ naive T cells. The chain carries TRBV19 and TRBJ2-3; TRBD2 matches at 12 bases. The DNA of the CDR3 is TGTGCCAGTAGTATACTAGCGGGGGGGTTGGATACGCAGTATTTT. It codes for CASSILAGGLDTQYF.